This T cell receptor beta chain was obtained from a study of read filtering for tumor transcriptome and immune sequencing. Study as a whole: RNA-seq yielded only roughly 75 to 1,400 TCR reads, IR-seq about 4.05 to 11 million.

This clonotype was found many times. This CDR3 has 13 residues. CDR1 is SGHRS, CDR2 YFSETQ, per germline. V lost 2 bases to trimming and J lost 6 bases, with 8 bases between them. Molecular barcoded adaptors covering alpha/delta and beta/gamma chains were used on approximately 400 ng RNA. TCRdb itself ran the reads through MiXCR, one entry per CDR3 protein. The sample lists over 55,000 distinct CDR3 sequences, more than 11% seen once, with roughly 45% in the top ten. The J gene is TRBJ2-2, the V gene TRBV5-1, with D uncertain. Specimen: a population of CD138-negative cells sorted from bone marrow. This clonotype was sampled from a donor aged 40 or older with multiple myeloma. The CDR3 reads CASSLGYAGELFF. In DNA, the CDR3 is TGCGCCAGCAGCTTAGGGTACGCCGGGGAGCTGTTTTTT. Together with reference TRBV5-1 and TRBJ2-2, the CDR3 gives the full variable domain: KAGVTQTPRYLIKTRGQQVTLSCSPISGHRSVSWYQQTPGQGLQFLFEYFSETQRNKGNFPGRFSGRQFSNSRSEMNVSTLELGDSALYLCASSLGYAGELFFGEGSRLTVL.